This T cell receptor beta chain was sequenced in a study of cytomegalovirus exposure and HLA in healthy donors. Study conclusions and caveats: A few chains tied to CMV proved CMV antigen-specific in vitro. CMV serostatus was the sole immune exposure information available. A later analysis showed HLA-associated TCR beta chains outstripping equally common others in clonal expansion.

Note on this clone: Its antigen is unknown.

The V end was cut by 0 bases, the J end by 0 bases, with 5 bases between. CDR1 and CDR2 (germline): SGHRS, YFSETQ. The CDR3 sequence is 14 residues long. The donors (healthy individuals) were bone marrow donors. Primers: 60 Vbeta forward and 13 Jbeta reverse. Repertoires were generated with immunoSEQ multiplex PCR, while TCRdb's copy carries only in-frame clones and drops some. The sample records under 130,000 clones, nearly 85% being singletons. The chain joins TRBV5-1 to TRBJ2-3; D not resolved. This clonotype was obtained from a young man in good health and CMV-seronegative. Material for sequencing was PBMCs. The CDR3 region is CASSLVQSTDTQYF. The DNA of the CDR3 is TGCGCCAGCAGCTTGGTCCAGAGCACAGATACGCAGTATTTT.